The 20 T cell receptor beta chains given below trace back to one sample, sequenced in a study of shared clonotypes between healthy human individuals. Profiled with immunoSEQ multiplex PCR; TCRdb holds only in-frame clones, not every one. The repertoire holds millions of clones, with 85% to 95% as singletons. The specimen was naive CD4+ T cells sorted from blood. Subset of the sample: CD45RA+ positively selected. The receptor source for this set is a man aged 18 to 30 in good health.

In the case of this clone: Other nucleotide sequences in the sample specify the same CDR3. V is TRBV30 and J is TRBJ1-6; D is perhaps TRBD1 (5 bases). Germline CDR1 is GTSNPN and CDR2 is SVGIG (reference sequence). With 0 bases removed from V and 10 bases from J, the gap between germline ends came to 10 bases. This CDR3 has 13 amino acids. CDR3: CAWSVGGGSPLHF. CDR3 nucleotide sequence: TGTGCCTGGAGTGTCGGGGGGGGATCACCCCTCCACTTT. Based on the CDR3 plus reference TRBV30 and TRBJ1-6, the full variable domain is SQTIHQWPATLVQPVGSPLSLECTVEGTSNPNLYWYRQAAGRGLQLLFYSVGIGQISSEVPQNLSASRPQDRQFILSSKKLLLSDSGFYLCAWSVGGGSPLHFGNGTRLTVT.

V usage is TRBV6-6 and J usage is TRBJ1-1; perhaps TRBD1 as D (5 bases). Germline V gene sequence: CDR1 MNHNY, CDR2 SVGAGI (reference sequence). The V and J ends lost 7 bases and 6 bases respectively, with 18 bases between them. The CDR3 length is 14 residues. CDR3 amino acids: CASTTRGLVAEAFF. In DNA, the CDR3 is TGTGCCAGCACCACTCGGGGGTTGGTGGCTGAAGCTTTCTTT.

This chain joins TRBV7-9 and TRBJ1-6; TRBD1 is a possible D gene (6 bases). This CDR3 region has 14 residues. Trimming left V 5 bases short and J 9 bases short, with 14 bases between. Germline CDR1 is SEHNR and CDR2 is FQNEAQ (reference sequence). CDR3 protein: CASSHSTGSSPLHF. The CDR3 DNA follows: TGTGCCAGCAGCCACTCTACAGGGAGTTCACCCCTCCACTTT. Variable domain in full (rest from reference TRBV7-9 and TRBJ1-6): DTGVSQNPRHKITKRGQNVTFRCDPISEHNRLYWYRQTLGQGPEFLTYFQNEAQLEKSRLLSDRFSAERPKGSFSTLEIQRTEQGDSAMYLCASSHSTGSSPLHFGNGTRLTVT.

The chain employs TRBV5-1 and TRBJ2-5; D is undetermined. The CDR3 is 16 amino acids. V shed 1 base and J shed 2 bases, with 15 bases lying between them. Germline lookup yields CDR1 SGHRS and CDR2 YFSETQ. The CDR3 region is CASSLSPPGVQETQYF. The CDR3 DNA sequence: TGCGCCAGCAGCTTGTCCCCCCCTGGGGTTCAAGAGACCCAGTACTTC.

This chain uses TRBV6-1 with TRBJ1-2; 12 bases match TRBD1. Germline V lookup: CDR1 MNHNS, CDR2 SASEGT. The CDR3 is made up of 16 amino acids. The V segment lost 2 bases and the J segment 6 bases; nucleotides outside the gene matches: 7. For the CDR3, the DNA is TGTGCCAGCAGTGAATGGGGACAGGGGGCGGAGAATGGCTACACCTTC. It codes for CASSEWGQGAENGYTF.

With regard to this clone: At one end, the junction sequence differs from germline, possibly due to a read error. The CDR3 is CVSSGYRPRGSYNEQFF. Written as DNA, the CDR3 is TGTGTCAGCAGCGGCTACAGGCCCCGGGGATCCTACAATGAGCAGTTCTTC. V gene TRBV7-8 combines with J gene TRBJ2-1; D may match TRBD1 or TRBD2 (5 bases each). Per germline, CDR1 SGHVS and CDR2 FQNEAQ. This CDR3 comprises 17 residues.

This clone was detected only once. The V call is TRBV5-1, the J call TRBJ2-2; D remains unclear. CDR1 is SGHRS, CDR2 YFSETQ, per germline. This CDR3 contains 16 residues. V dropped 0 bases and J dropped 4 bases, with 13 bases sitting between them. CDR3 residues: CASSLGIGPFTGELFF. CDR3 sequence (DNA): TGCGCCAGCAGCTTGGGAATTGGGCCTTTCACCGGGGAGCTGTTTTTT.

The V and J genes are TRBV7-2 and TRBJ2-7; 9 nucleotides match TRBD2. Per germline, CDR1 SGHTA and CDR2 FQGNSA. J was trimmed by 5 bases and V by 2 bases; bases with no gene match: 10. The CDR3 runs to 16 residues. CDR3 protein: CASSLLAGVMGHEQYF. The CDR3 DNA follows: TGTGCCAGCAGCTTATTAGCGGGGGTGATGGGGCACGAGCAGTACTTC.

The chain uses TRBV9 and TRBJ1-2; maybe TRBD1 (6 bases). Germline values: CDR1 SGDLS, CDR2 YYNGEE. The CDR3 is made up of 16 amino acids. V was pared by 2 bases and J by 1 base, with 15 bases between. The CDR3 loop is CASSVGAWSHNYGYTF. The DNA for the CDR3 is TGTGCCAGCAGCGTGGGGGCATGGTCCCATAACTATGGCTACACCTTC.

This rearrangement joins TRBV7-2 to TRBJ2-7, with D tentatively TRBD1 or TRBD2 (6 bases each). This CDR3 has 15 residues. V was shortened by 4 bases and J by 3 bases, with 16 bases between the two germline ends. Per the germline V gene, CDR1 is SGHTA and CDR2 is FQGNSA. CDR3 protein: CASSYVRGEYYEQYF. The CDR3 nucleotides are TGTGCCAGCAGCTATGTTAGGGGGGAATACTACGAGCAGTACTTC.

This clone was recorded once. The chain recombines TRBV5-1 with TRBJ2-2; 7 bases agree with TRBD1. The CDR3 covers 16 residues. Germline V lookup: CDR1 SGHRS, CDR2 YFSETQ. The V segment lost 3 bases and the J segment 5 bases; nucleotides outside the gene matches: 10. The CDR3 nucleotides are TGCGCCAGCAGCTCGATGCCCGGGACAGAAACCGGGGAGCTGTTTTTT. The encoded protein is CASSSMPGTETGELFF.

In DNA, the CDR3 is TGTGCCAGCAGCTTAGCGAACATGAACACTGAAGCTTTCTTT. It codes for CASSLANMNTEAFF. This sequence joins TRBV7-9 and TRBJ1-1; D ambiguous. V lost 0 bases and J lost 0, with 5 bases in between. This CDR3 is 14 amino acids long. From germline, CDR1 is SEHNR and CDR2 FQNEAQ (reference sequence).

This chain links TRBV6-6 with TRBJ2-7; D is possibly TRBD2 (5 bases). Deletions cut 7 bases from V and 2 bases from J, with 15 bases between. Per germline, CDR1 MNHNY and CDR2 SVGAGI (reference sequence). The CDR3 has 14 amino acids. The CDR3 sequence is CASTPLDSPYEQYF. The CDR3 DNA reads TGTGCCAGCACACCGCTGGACTCTCCCTACGAGCAGTACTTC.

The sample holds one count of this clone. Other DNA sequences in this specimen translate into the identical CDR3. The J gene is TRBJ2-7, the V gene TRBV6-5; the match to TRBD2 covers 7 bases. The trim removed 5 bases at V and 2 bases at J, leaving 9 bases unmatched. From germline, CDR1 is MNHEY and CDR2 SVGAGI. This CDR3 has 15 residues. The chain's CDR3 is CASSPRGAGTYEQYF. The CDR3 bases are TGTGCCAGCAGTCCCCGGGGAGCGGGAACCTACGAGCAGTACTTC.

The chain links TRBV18 to TRBJ2-3; possibly TRBD2 for D (5 bases). Trimming took 2 bases from V and 7 from J, leaving 10 bases between them. The length of the CDR3 is 13 residues. Germline CDR1 is KGHSH and CDR2 is LQKENI. The CDR3 sequence: CASSPAEVNTQYF. The CDR3 nucleotides read TGTGCCAGCTCACCAGCGGAGGTTAATACGCAGTATTTT.

For this clone: Other DNA variants within this sample encode the same CDR3. V usage is TRBV9 and J usage is TRBJ2-3; 9 nucleotides line up with TRBD2. J gave up 3 bases and V 4 bases, and 6 bases lay outside the gene matches. Germline CDR1 reads SGDLS; CDR2 reads YYNGEE. This CDR3 is built from 15 residues. The CDR3 DNA follows: TGTGCCAGCAGCCCAAGGGCGGGGGGGACAGATACGCAGTATTTT. Translated: CASSPRAGGTDTQYF.

The chain is built from TRBV30 and TRBJ2-2; TRBD2 matches 9 bases. Germline V gene sequence: CDR1 GTSNPN, CDR2 SVGIG (reference sequence). The junction had 7 bases not matched to a gene; V was cut back by 0 bases and J by 5 bases. The CDR3 has 16 amino acids. The CDR3 reads CAWSVLAGGPTGELFF. The CDR3 nucleotides read TGTGCCTGGAGTGTACTGGCGGGGGGGCCTACCGGGGAGCTGTTTTTT. The full variable domain, its missing parts supplied by reference TRBV30 and TRBJ2-2, is SQTIHQWPATLVQPVGSPLSLECTVEGTSNPNLYWYRQAAGRGLQLLFYSVGIGQISSEVPQNLSASRPQDRQFILSSKKLLLSDSGFYLCAWSVLAGGPTGELFFGEGSRLTVL.

This clone turned up a few times. The identical CDR3 is also encoded by other nucleotide sequences in the sample. The chain couples TRBV7-9 to TRBJ2-3; D gene unclear. Germline V gene data show CDR1 as SEHNR and CDR2 as FQNEAQ (reference sequence). The CDR3 covers 13 residues. V was shortened by 1 base and J by 1 base, with 3 bases between the two germline ends. CDR3 loop: CASSLGGTDTQYF. The CDR3 nucleotides are TGTGCCAGCAGCTTAGGGGGCACAGATACGCAGTATTTT.

The rearrangement uses TRBV6-1 and TRBJ1-6; the D is unclear. The V gene lost 3 bases and the J gene lost 7 bases, with 13 bases spanning the gap. The CDR3 runs 15 residues. Germline V gives CDR1 MNHNS, CDR2 SASEGT. The CDR3 sequence is CASSDSGSWNSPLHF. DNA for the CDR3: TGTGCCAGCAGTGATAGCGGGAGCTGGAATTCACCCCTCCACTTT.

This rearrangement joins TRBV7-6 to TRBJ2-1; the D gene could be TRBD1 or TRBD2 (6 bases each). The V end lost 5 bases, the J end lost 9 bases, and 11 bases lay between the germline ends. Germline-derived CDR1 and CDR2 are SGHVS and FNYEAQ. The CDR3 has 12 amino acids. In nucleotides, the CDR3 is TGTGCCAGCAGCCTAGGGGGGCGTGAGCAGTTCTTC. Translated: CASSLGGREQFF.